One and the same sample provided the 10 T cell receptor beta chains below, sequenced in a study of Ad26.COV2.S vaccination and SARS-CoV-2 variants. Described treatment: around 19 received Ad26.COV2.S at low or high dose, single or two shots; about 5 received placebo; per-sample allocation not given. The study sampled participants on day 63 after the first vaccine or placebo injection. Libraries were prepared by immunoSEQ multiplex PCR; TCRdb keeps only in-frame clonotypes and omits some of them. Found here are hundreds of thousands of clones, under 90% of them singletons; the top ten hold around 7.4%. Sequenced here: peripheral blood, sampled in a trial of Ad26.COV2.S vaccine versus placebo. These receptor sequences come from a person between 18 and 60 years old who received the Ad26.COV2.S COVID-19 vaccine or a placebo.

The chain joins TRBV5-1 to TRBJ1-3, with unresolved D. The V end lost 0 bases, the J end lost 0 bases, and 7 bases lay between the germline ends. The germline V gene encodes CDR1 SGHRS and CDR2 YFSETQ. The CDR3 loop spans 15 amino acids. CDR3 loop: CASSLGRRSGNTIYF. The CDR3 DNA reads as TGCGCCAGCAGCTTGGGCAGACGCTCTGGAAACACCATATATTTT.

The V gene is TRBV7-9, the J gene TRBJ2-7; 7 positions match TRBD1. Germline lookup yields CDR1 SEHNR and CDR2 FQNEAQ (reference sequence). The CDR3 extends over 14 amino acids. With 4 bases clipped from V and 3 bases from J, the junction kept 6 bases outside the gene matches. The CDR3 sequence: CASSSDRGLYEQYF. As DNA, the CDR3 is TGTGCCAGCAGCTCCGATAGGGGGCTCTACGAGCAGTACTTC.

The V gene is TRBV19, the J gene TRBJ1-2, with 10 bases that match TRBD1. This CDR3 comprises 15 residues. The trim removed 3 bases at V and 5 bases at J, leaving 6 bases unmatched. The germline V gene encodes CDR1 LNHDA and CDR2 SQIVND (reference sequence). The CDR3 DNA sequence: TGTGCCAGTAGTATTCCGGGACAGGGGAGATATGGCTACACCTTC. Protein product: CASSIPGQGRYGYTF. The full variable domain, with the rest looked up from reference TRBV19 and TRBJ1-2, is DGGITQSPKYLFRKEGQNVTLSCEQNLNHDAMYWYRQDPGQGLRLIYYSQIVNDFQKGDIAEGYSVSREKKESFPLTVTSAQKNPTAFYLCASSIPGQGRYGYTFGSGTRLTVV.

The chain has TRBV21-1 and TRBJ2-5; no check of the table's D call, TRBD1, against the DNA was made. TRBV21-1 is shown as a pseudogene. The length of the CDR3 is 15 residues. The CDR3 DNA reads TGTGCCAGCAGCCCCCGGACAGGGGCCGAGAGGACCCAGTACTTC. Translation: CASSPRTGAERTQYF.

The chain joins TRBV29-1 to TRBJ2-7; D ambiguous. Germline-derived CDR1 and CDR2 are SQVTM and ANQGSEA. Between the trimmed V and J ends, which lost 7 bases and 3 bases, there was a span of 7 bases. The CDR3 contains 10 residues. The CDR3 region has the DNA TGCAGCGCCCACTTCTACGAGCAGTACTTC. It encodes CSAHFYEQYF.

V usage is TRBV28 and J usage is TRBJ1-4; TRBD1 might be the D (5 bases). Between the trimmed V and J ends, which lost 11 bases and 0 bases, there was a span of 19 bases. The CDR3 extends over 16 amino acids. The germline CDR1 and CDR2 sequences are MDHEN and SYDVKM. The CDR3 loop is CAAQGAPQATNEKLFF. The CDR3 DNA sequence: TGTGCCGCCCAAGGGGCACCCCAGGCAACTAATGAAAAACTGTTTTTT.

The DNA of the CDR3 is TGTGCCAGCAGCAAAGGCCCGGGTACCAACACCGGGGAGCTGTTTTTT. Translation gives CASSKGPGTNTGELFF. The chain combines TRBV21-1 with TRBJ2-2; TRBD2, the table's D call, was not compared with the DNA. TRBV21-1 is reported as a pseudogene. The CDR3 totals 16 residues.

The chain recombines TRBV28 with TRBJ1-2; possible D gene TRBD1, 5 bases. Per germline, CDR1 MDHEN and CDR2 SYDVKM. CDR3 length equals 14 residues. V was clipped by 4 bases and J by 4 bases, with 13 bases between them. The CDR3 DNA reads TGTGCCAGCAGTTCCACACGGGGGGGCTATGGCTACACCTTC. Amino acid sequence: CASSSTRGGYGYTF.

The chain joins TRBV6-5 to TRBJ2-7, with TRBD2 identical over 11 bases. The CDR3 loop spans 15 amino acids. Germline V CDR1 and CDR2: MNHEY, SVGAGI. Trimming took 5 bases from V and 1 from J; bases not matched to a gene: 4. CDR3 DNA: TGTGCCAGCAGTCACGGGACTAGCGGTTCCTACGAGCAGTACTTC. Translation: CASSHGTSGSYEQYF.

The chain uses TRBV19 and TRBJ1-2, with 7 nucleotides matching TRBD1. The CDR3 is made up of 17 amino acids. V gave up 0 bases and J gave up 4 bases; unmatched junction bases: 11. The germline V gene encodes CDR1 LNHDA and CDR2 SQIVND (reference sequence). The CDR3 sequence is CASSIDVTGNFLYGYTF. The CDR3 bases are TGTGCCAGTAGTATAGATGTGACAGGGAACTTTCTCTATGGCTACACCTTC. Combining the CDR3 with reference TRBV19 and TRBJ1-2 gives the whole variable domain DGGITQSPKYLFRKEGQNVTLSCEQNLNHDAMYWYRQDPGQGLRLIYYSQIVNDFQKGDIAEGYSVSREKKESFPLTVTSAQKNPTAFYLCASSIDVTGNFLYGYTFGSGTRLTVV.